These T cell receptor beta chains were read from a single sample in a study of spatial heterogeneity in lung cancer. From the 5' RACE reads, TCRdb called clonotypes with MiXCR, one entry per CDR3 protein. The sample lists approximately 8,000 distinct CDR3 sequences; roughly 8.7% were seen once. The sample was lung tumor tissue, taken at surgery. Receptors were obtained from a male donor with early-stage non-small cell lung cancer. Each CDR3 is given with its conserved first and last residue. The D gene is left open where the match is weak.

J gene,V gene,D gene,CDR3 protein
TRBJ2-1,TRBV9,-,CASSVSIGTHNEQFF
TRBJ2-4,TRBV2,TRBD1,CASSEVARGPKNIQYF
TRBJ2-7,TRBV29-1,TRBD2,CSARLAGVRDEQYF
TRBJ1-5,TRBV19,TRBD1,CASSIPGQGTQPQHF
TRBJ2-7,TRBV7-8,TRBD2,CASSLNIRAGVSSYEQYF
TRBJ1-1,TRBV4-1,-,CASSQDIGVGNTEAFF
TRBJ2-2,TRBV10-3,-,CAIGGTSAGELFF
TRBJ2-3,TRBV4-2,-,CASSQEPGASTDTQYF
TRBJ1-5,TRBV29-1,-,CSVGGTRGIGNQPQHF
TRBJ2-5,TRBV29-1,-,CSTLDTGSGSQETQYF
TRBJ1-5,TRBV7-2,TRBD1,CASSLAGQLVQPQHF
TRBJ2-6,TRBV7-2,TRBD1,CASSQGAGANVLTF
TRBJ2-5,TRBV6-6,-,CASSSQETQYF
TRBJ2-3,TRBV29-1,-,CSVAPGGGPDTQYF
TRBJ2-1,TRBV2,-,CASSEYNEQFF
TRBJ2-5,TRBV28,-,CASSQGHSETQYF
TRBJ2-3,TRBV7-7,TRBD2,CASSLTSSTDTQYF
TRBJ2-1,TRBV2,-,CASGGNEQFF
TRBJ2-3,TRBV28,TRBD2,CASTTSGRGTDTQYF
TRBJ2-3,TRBV28,TRBD2,CASSLYTGTSGTDTQYF
TRBJ2-1,TRBV5-4,TRBD2,CASRPGVGLAGANEQFF
TRBJ2-2,TRBV5-1,TRBD2,CASSSTWTSGRPKNTGELFF
TRBJ2-5,TRBV5-4,TRBD2,CASSFAPRNSGGGETQYF
TRBJ1-1,TRBV7-8,TRBD1,CASSVPRDREEVLNTEAFF
TRBJ2-7,TRBV5-1,TRBD2,CASSLGSGREQYF
TRBJ2-1,TRBV12-3/TRBV12-4,-,CASSFASKNNEQFF
TRBJ2-5,TRBV14,-,CASSQRGGPSGETQYF
TRBJ2-1,TRBV20-1,-,CSARDSAVGNEQFF
TRBJ2-7,TRBV27,TRBD2,CASSSLSGRAREQYF
TRBJ2-5,TRBV6-1,-,CASSEQGQIQYF
TRBJ2-6,TRBV10-3,TRBD1,CAINGQGTGANVLTF
TRBJ2-1,TRBV2,-,CARRLTSKFF
TRBJ1-1,TRBV10-3,-,CAISGQTGGNEAFF
TRBJ2-3,TRBV20-1,TRBD2,CSAGGTSGRSTDTQYF
TRBJ2-3,TRBV12-3/TRBV12-4,-,CASSLTGRRDTQYF
TRBJ2-7,TRBV10-3,TRBD1,CAISTLSGTVNSYEQYF
TRBJ2-1,TRBV19,-,CATTSYNEQFF
TRBJ2-2,TRBV5-1,-,CASSLKGSGELFF
TRBJ2-1,TRBV14,TRBD2,CASSHFAGTRYNEQFF
TRBJ2-7,TRBV5-1,-,CASSLDGRQYF
TRBJ2-5,TRBV7-8,TRBD2,CASSSSADGRKSETQYF
TRBJ2-2,TRBV29-1,-,CSGSRGTNTGELFF
TRBJ2-3,TRBV20-1,TRBD2,CSASRLAGITDTQYF
TRBJ1-4,TRBV7-3,-,CASSLNSNEKLFF
TRBJ2-7,TRBV20-1,TRBD2,CSAKNSGNTYEQYF
TRBJ2-2,TRBV3-1,-,CASSQDDTNTGELFF
TRBJ2-5,TRBV6-1,-,CASSEAGETQYF
TRBJ2-6,TRBV7-8,-,CASTEEPYSGANVLTF
TRBJ1-2,TRBV4-2,-,CASSQEQGSNYGYTF
TRBJ2-7,TRBV6-5,-,CASSRTKPYEQYF
TRBJ2-6,TRBV7-8,-,CASSLAGTSGANVLTF
TRBJ1-2,TRBV4-1,-,CASSQDPSANYGYTF
TRBJ2-3,TRBV20-1,TRBD1,CSASGTGIDTQYF
TRBJ2-1,TRBV5-1,-,CASSSQGLDHNEQFF
TRBJ1-5,TRBV20-1,-,CSARDQRGGVNQPQHF
TRBJ2-3,TRBV20-1,-,CSARDRGAASTDTQYF
TRBJ1-5,TRBV5-5,-,CASSLAEAGNQPQHF
TRBJ1-2,TRBV25-1,-,CASSVGQNYGYTF
TRBJ2-7,TRBV20-1,-,CSARAPDSAYEQYF
TRBJ2-6,TRBV11-3,-,CASRLDNSGANVLTF